The 18 T cell receptor beta chains below come from one sample, sequenced in a study of cytomegalovirus exposure and HLA in healthy donors. Clones were sequenced by immunoSEQ multiplex PCR, and TCRdb holds only the in-frame ones, with some missing. Of about 360,000 clones listed, more than 80% are singletons. The specimen sequenced was PBMCs. These receptors all stem from a young woman in good health and CMV-seronegative.

In nucleotides, the CDR3 is TGTGCCAGCAGTTCAACGGTTCCAAGCTCCTACGAGCAGTACTTC. Protein product: CASSSTVPSSYEQYF. This chain joins TRBV6-1 and TRBJ2-7; the D is unclear. With 5 bases removed from V and 0 bases from J, the gap between germline ends came to 14 bases. CDR1 is MNHNS and CDR2 is SASEGT in the germline V gene. This CDR3 region has 15 residues.

V and J are TRBV18 and TRBJ2-7, with TRBD1 identical over 10 bases. This CDR3 has 14 amino acids. Trimming took 6 bases from V and 3 from J; bases not matched to a gene: 5. Per germline, CDR1 KGHSH and CDR2 LQKENI. The CDR3 protein is CASSPGQGLYEQYF. Written as DNA, the CDR3 is TGTGCCAGCTCCCCGGGACAGGGGCTCTACGAGCAGTACTTC.

This clone was counted only a few times. The chain is built from TRBV4-1 and TRBJ2-7, with 8 bases aligning to TRBD1. CDR1 is MGHRA, CDR2 YSYEKL, per germline. V lost 1 base, J lost 6 bases, and 8 bases stayed unmatched. The CDR3 has 15 residues. Written as DNA, the CDR3 is TGCGCCAGCAGCCAAGTAGGGGACAGGCGTCGCGAGCAGTACTTC. The encoded protein is CASSQVGDRRREQYF.

The chain is built from TRBV6-5 and TRBJ1-4, with D possibly TRBD1 on 5 matching bases. Trimming stripped 2 bases from V and 3 bases from J, with 13 bases between. CDR1 is MNHEY and CDR2 is SVGAGI in the germline V gene. This CDR3 is 16 amino acids long. DNA of the CDR3: TGTGCCAGCAGTTACCAGTACAGGCTTTCTAATGAAAAACTGTTTTTT. This encodes CASSYQYRLSNEKLFF.

V gene TRBV27 combines with J gene TRBJ2-7, with D possibly being TRBD2 (6 bases). Germline assignment: CDR1 MNHEY and CDR2 SMNVEV (reference sequence). V was trimmed by 4 bases and J by 2 bases, leaving 9 bases between them. The CDR3 length is 13 residues. The CDR3 spells CASSWTKAYEQYF. CDR3 nucleotide sequence: TGTGCCAGCAGTTGGACTAAGGCCTACGAGCAGTACTTC.

This clone was counted a few times. V gene TRBV28 combines with J gene TRBJ2-7, with 8 bases lining up with TRBD1. The CDR3 length is 16 residues. CDR1 is MDHEN, CDR2 SYDVKM, per germline. Unmatched junction bases numbered 11, after V lost 5 bases and J lost 2 bases. Written as DNA, the CDR3 is TGTGCCAGCAGTCCGATCCCCCAGGGGGCGACCTACGAGCAGTACTTC. Protein product: CASSPIPQGATYEQYF.

The chain has TRBV9 and TRBJ2-1, with 9 bases matching TRBD2. Per the germline V gene, CDR1 is SGDLS and CDR2 is YYNGEE. With 0 bases clipped from V and 8 bases from J, the junction kept 9 bases outside the gene matches. The CDR3 has 16 amino acids. The CDR3 nucleotides are TGTGCCAGCAGCGTAGGGGCGCGGGGGGGCGGATATGAGCAGTTCTTC. Its protein product is CASSVGARGGGYEQFF.

The chain combines TRBV14 with TRBJ1-5, with D perhaps TRBD1 (6 bases). This CDR3 has 18 residues. V shed 1 base and J shed 5 bases, with 21 bases lying between them. The germline gives CDR1 SGHDN, CDR2 FVKESK. The chain's CDR3 is CASSQGTLRQGNYQPQHF. The DNA of the CDR3 is TGTGCCAGCAGCCAAGGCACCCTGCGGCAGGGGAATTATCAGCCCCAGCATTTT.

The chain joins TRBV7-9 to TRBJ1-4, with a tentative D call TRBD1 (5 bases). CDR1 is SEHNR and CDR2 is FQNEAQ in the germline V gene (reference sequence). V was shortened by 6 bases and J by 4 bases, with 15 bases between the two germline ends. This CDR3 has 15 residues. CDR3 DNA sequence: TGTGCCAGCAGGTCGGGCGACAGCTTTAATGAAAAACTGTTTTTT. It translates to CASRSGDSFNEKLFF.

The J gene is TRBJ1-2, the V gene TRBV9, with D possibly matching TRBD1 (5 bases). This CDR3 is 13 amino acids long. The germline gives CDR1 SGDLS, CDR2 YYNGEE. The V end was cut by 0 bases, the J end by 7 bases, with 10 bases between. CDR3 residues: CASSVELGAGYTF. DNA for the CDR3: TGTGCCAGCAGCGTAGAGCTTGGGGCTGGCTACACCTTC. Variable domain in full (rest from reference TRBV9 and TRBJ1-2): DSGVTQTPKHLITATGQRVTLRCSPRSGDLSVYWYQQSLDQGLQFLIQYYNGEERAKGNILERFSAQQFPDLHSELNLSSLELGDSALYFCASSVELGAGYTFGSGTRLTVV.

V gene TRBV6-4 combines with J gene TRBJ2-3, with 9 bases fitting TRBD1. Trimming cost V 4 bases and J 3 bases; bases outside gene matches: 2. The CDR3 is 14 amino acids. Germline CDR1 MRHNA, CDR2 SNTAGT. In nucleotides, the CDR3 is TGTGCCAGCAGTGTACAGGGGGCAACAGATACGCAGTATTTT. As protein: CASSVQGATDTQYF.

The rearrangement joins TRBV13 to TRBJ2-4; 10 bases match TRBD1. Per germline, CDR1 PRHDT and CDR2 FYEKMQ (reference sequence). V shed 5 bases and J 1 base; nucleotides not matched to a gene: 5. This CDR3 region has 16 residues. DNA for the CDR3: TGTGCCAGCAGCCCCACGGGACAGGGGGCCAAAAACATTCAGTACTTC. It is translated as CASSPTGQGAKNIQYF.

The genes are TRBV2 and TRBJ2-7; 10 bases agree with TRBD2. CDR3 size: 15 residues. From germline, CDR1 is SNHLY and CDR2 FYNNEI. With V trimmed by 2 bases and J by 3 bases, 4 bases remained unmatched. CDR3 coding DNA: TGTGCCAGCAGTGAAAGCCAGCGGGGGGGCTACGAGCAGTACTTC. Residues: CASSESQRGGYEQYF.

The V and J genes are TRBV5-4 and TRBJ2-3; 11 nucleotides match TRBD2. The V segment lost 4 bases and the J segment 2 bases; nucleotides outside the gene matches: 3. The germline CDR1 and CDR2 sequences are SGHNT and YYREEE (reference sequence). The CDR3 runs 15 residues. Here the CDR3 reads CASSKLAGVTDTQYF. The CDR3 DNA reads TGTGCCAGCAGCAAACTAGCGGGAGTCACAGATACGCAGTATTTT.

A single count supports this clone. This rearrangement joins TRBV28 to TRBJ1-2; 9 bases are a match to TRBD1. Germline V CDR1 and CDR2: MDHEN, SYDVKM. With V trimmed by 1 base and J by 3 bases, 9 bases remained unmatched. The CDR3 sequence is 17 residues long. CDR3 sequence: CASSLSGQGQPDYGYTF. CDR3 in DNA: TGTGCCAGCAGTTTATCTGGACAGGGGCAGCCGGACTATGGCTACACCTTC.

This clone was found once. The V call is TRBV6-1, the J call TRBJ1-5, with D perhaps matching TRBD1 (6 bases). The CDR3 runs to 15 residues. CDR1 and CDR2 from the germline V gene are MNHNS and SASEGT. The V end was cut by 8 bases, the J end by 4 bases, with 18 bases between. The CDR3 protein is CASHAWTASNQPQHF. The DNA of the CDR3 is TGTGCCAGCCATGCCTGGACAGCTTCAAATCAGCCCCAGCATTTT.

The V gene is TRBV7-9, the J gene TRBJ2-7, with 7 positions matching TRBD2. CDR1 is SEHNR, CDR2 FQNEAQ, per germline (reference sequence). The CDR3 has 14 amino acids. The V gene end was trimmed by 4 bases and the J gene end by 3 bases; junction bases not matched to a gene: 6. CDR3 region: CASSSGEGGYEQYF. CDR3 nucleotide sequence: TGTGCCAGCAGCTCGGGGGAGGGTGGCTACGAGCAGTACTTC.

V and J are TRBV28 and TRBJ1-2; 8 nucleotides align to TRBD1. V trimming: 7 bases; J trimming: 7 bases; junction bases outside the gene matches: 17. Germline V lookup: CDR1 MDHEN, CDR2 SYDVKM. This CDR3 comprises 16 residues. The CDR3 nucleotides are TGTGCCAGCACCTTATTATCTCCGACAGGGGTGGGTGGCTACACCTTC. It specifies CASTLLSPTGVGGYTF.